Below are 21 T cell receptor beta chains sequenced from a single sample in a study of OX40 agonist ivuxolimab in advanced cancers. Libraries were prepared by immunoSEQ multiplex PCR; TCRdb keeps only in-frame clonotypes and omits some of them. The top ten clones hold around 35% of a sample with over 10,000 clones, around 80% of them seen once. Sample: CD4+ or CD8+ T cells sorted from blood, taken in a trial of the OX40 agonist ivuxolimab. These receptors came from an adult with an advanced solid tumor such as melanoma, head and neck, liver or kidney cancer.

The CDR3: CASSERAGEGTDTQYF. The DNA for the CDR3 is TGTGCCAGCAGTGAACGGGCGGGAGAAGGAACAGATACGCAGTATTTT. V and J are TRBV6-1 and TRBJ2-3; 7 bases are a match to TRBD2. V lost 2 bases and J lost 3; bases outside the gene matches: 8. CDR1 and CDR2 (germline): MNHNS, SASEGT. CDR3 length: 16 residues.

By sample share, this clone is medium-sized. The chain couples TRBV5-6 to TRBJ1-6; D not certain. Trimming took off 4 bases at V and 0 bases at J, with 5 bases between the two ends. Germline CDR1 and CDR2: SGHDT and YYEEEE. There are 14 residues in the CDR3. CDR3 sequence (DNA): TGTGCCAGCAGCCCCCCCTCCTATAATTCACCCCTCCACTTT. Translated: CASSPPSYNSPLHF. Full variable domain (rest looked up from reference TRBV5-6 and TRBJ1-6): DAGVTQSPTHLIKTRGQQVTLRCSPKSGHDTVSWYQQALGQGPQFIFQYYEEEERQRGNFPDRFSGHQFPNYSSELNVNALLLGDSALYLCASSPPSYNSPLHFGNGTRLTVT.

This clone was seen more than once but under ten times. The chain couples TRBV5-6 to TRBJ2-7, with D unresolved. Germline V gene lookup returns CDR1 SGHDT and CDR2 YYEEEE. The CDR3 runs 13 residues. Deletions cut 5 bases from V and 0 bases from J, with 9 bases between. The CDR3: CASSYGPSYEQYF. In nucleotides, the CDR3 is TGTGCCAGCAGTTATGGGCCCTCCTACGAGCAGTACTTC.

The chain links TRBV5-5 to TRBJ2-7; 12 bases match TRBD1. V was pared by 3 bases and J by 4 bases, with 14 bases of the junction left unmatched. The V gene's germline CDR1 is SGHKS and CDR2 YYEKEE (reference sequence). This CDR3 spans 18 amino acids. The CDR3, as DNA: TGTGCCAGCAGCTGGGACTGGGACAGGGGGCGTAAAGGGTACGAGCAGTACTTC. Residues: CASSWDWDRGRKGYEQYF.

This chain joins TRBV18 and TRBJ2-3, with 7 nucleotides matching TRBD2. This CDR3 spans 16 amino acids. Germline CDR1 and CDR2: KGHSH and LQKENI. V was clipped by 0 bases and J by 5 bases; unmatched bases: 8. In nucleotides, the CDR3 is TGTGCCAGCTCACCACCGGGACCGGGGGAGGGAGATACGCAGTATTTT. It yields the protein CASSPPGPGEGDTQYF.

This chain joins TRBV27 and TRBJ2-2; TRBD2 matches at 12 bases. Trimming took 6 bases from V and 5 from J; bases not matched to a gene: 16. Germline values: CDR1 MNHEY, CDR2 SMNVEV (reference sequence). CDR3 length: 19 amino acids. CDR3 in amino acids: CASSLYPRTSGIRTGELFF. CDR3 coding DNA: TGTGCCAGCAGCCTCTATCCGCGGACTAGCGGGATAAGGACCGGGGAGCTGTTTTTT.

CDR3 loop: CASSRDSSYEQYF. The CDR3 DNA sequence: TGTGCCAGCTCACGGGATTCCTCCTACGAGCAGTACTTC. The chain recombines TRBV18 with TRBJ2-7; D is unresolved. Trimming took off 4 bases at V and 0 bases at J, with 7 bases between the two ends. The CDR3 runs to 13 residues. In germline, CDR1 is KGHSH, CDR2 LQKENI.

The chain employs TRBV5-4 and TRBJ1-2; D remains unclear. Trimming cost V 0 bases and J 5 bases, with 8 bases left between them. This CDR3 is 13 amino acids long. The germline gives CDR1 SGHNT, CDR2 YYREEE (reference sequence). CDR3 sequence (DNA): TGTGCCAGCAGCTTGGAATCCGATTATGGCTACACCTTC. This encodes CASSLESDYGYTF. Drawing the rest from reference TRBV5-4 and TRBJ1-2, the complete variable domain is ETGVTQSPTHLIKTRGQQVTLRCSSQSGHNTVSWYQQALGQGPQFIFQYYREEENGRGNFPPRFSGLQFPNYSSELNVNALELDDSALYLCASSLESDYGYTFGSGTRLTVV.

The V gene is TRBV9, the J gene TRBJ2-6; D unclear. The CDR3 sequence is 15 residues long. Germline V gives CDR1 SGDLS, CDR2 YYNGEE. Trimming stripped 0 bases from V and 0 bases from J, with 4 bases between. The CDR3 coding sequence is TGTGCCAGCAGCGTAGGAGGCTCTGGGGCCAACGTCCTGACTTTC. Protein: CASSVGGSGANVLTF.

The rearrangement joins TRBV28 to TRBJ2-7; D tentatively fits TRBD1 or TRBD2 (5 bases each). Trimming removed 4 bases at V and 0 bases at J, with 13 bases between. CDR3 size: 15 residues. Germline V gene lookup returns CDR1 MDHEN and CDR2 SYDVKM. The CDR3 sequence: CASSSLVGDSYEQYF. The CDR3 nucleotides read TGTGCCAGCAGTTCTCTAGTGGGGGACTCCTACGAGCAGTACTTC.

The CDR3 reads CASSLADRAGGSTDTQYF. The CDR3 DNA reads TGTGCCAGCAGCTTAGCGGATAGGGCAGGGGGTAGCACAGATACGCAGTATTTT. The chain couples TRBV7-9 to TRBJ2-3, with 7 bases lining up with TRBD1. After removal of 0 bases from V and 0 bases from J, the junction contained 9 bases not matched to a gene. CDR1 and CDR2 from the germline V gene are SEHNR and FQNEAQ (reference sequence). The CDR3 has 18 amino acids.

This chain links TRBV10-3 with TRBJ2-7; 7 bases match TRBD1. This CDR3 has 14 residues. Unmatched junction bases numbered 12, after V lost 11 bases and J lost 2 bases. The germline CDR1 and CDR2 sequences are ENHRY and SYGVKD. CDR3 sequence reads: CAAAKTGNPYEQYF. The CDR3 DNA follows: TGTGCCGCGGCGAAGACAGGGAATCCCTACGAGCAGTACTTC.

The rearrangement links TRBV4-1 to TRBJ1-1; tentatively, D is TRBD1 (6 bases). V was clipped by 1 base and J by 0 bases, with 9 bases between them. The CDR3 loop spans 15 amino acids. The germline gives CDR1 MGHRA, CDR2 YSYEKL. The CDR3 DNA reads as TGCGCCAGCAGCCAAGCAGGGGCCATGAACACTGAAGCTTTCTTT. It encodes CASSQAGAMNTEAFF.

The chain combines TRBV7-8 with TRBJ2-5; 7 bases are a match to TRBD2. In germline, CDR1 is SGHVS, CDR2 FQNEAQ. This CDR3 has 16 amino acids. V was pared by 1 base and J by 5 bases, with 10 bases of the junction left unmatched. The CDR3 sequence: CASSLEAAGAEETQYF. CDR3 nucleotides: TGTGCCAGCAGCTTAGAAGCGGCGGGAGCTGAGGAGACCCAGTACTTC.

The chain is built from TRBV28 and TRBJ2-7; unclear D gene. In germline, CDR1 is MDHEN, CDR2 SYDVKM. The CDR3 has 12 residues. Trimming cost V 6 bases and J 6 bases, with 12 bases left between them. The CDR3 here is CASSPHKGEQYF. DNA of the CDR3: TGTGCCAGCAGCCCGCATAAAGGCGAGCAGTACTTC.

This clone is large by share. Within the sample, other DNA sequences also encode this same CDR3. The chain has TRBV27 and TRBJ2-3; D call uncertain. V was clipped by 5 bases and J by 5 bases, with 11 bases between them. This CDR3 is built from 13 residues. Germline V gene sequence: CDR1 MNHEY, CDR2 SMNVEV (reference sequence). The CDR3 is CASSPTSEDTQYF. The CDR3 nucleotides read TGTGCCAGCAGTCCCACAAGTGAAGATACGCAGTATTTT.

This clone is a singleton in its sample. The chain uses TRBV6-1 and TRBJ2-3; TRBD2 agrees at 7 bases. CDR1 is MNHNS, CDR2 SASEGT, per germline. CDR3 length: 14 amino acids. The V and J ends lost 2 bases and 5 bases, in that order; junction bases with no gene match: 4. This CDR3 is CASSELIAGDTQYF. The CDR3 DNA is TGTGCCAGCAGTGAACTAATAGCGGGAGATACGCAGTATTTT.

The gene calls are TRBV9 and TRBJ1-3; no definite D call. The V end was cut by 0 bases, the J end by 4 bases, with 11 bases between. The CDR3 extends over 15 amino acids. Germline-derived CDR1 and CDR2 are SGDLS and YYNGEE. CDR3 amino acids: CASSVEEGGGNTIYF. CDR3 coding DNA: TGTGCCAGCAGCGTAGAAGAAGGTGGGGGAAACACCATATATTTT.

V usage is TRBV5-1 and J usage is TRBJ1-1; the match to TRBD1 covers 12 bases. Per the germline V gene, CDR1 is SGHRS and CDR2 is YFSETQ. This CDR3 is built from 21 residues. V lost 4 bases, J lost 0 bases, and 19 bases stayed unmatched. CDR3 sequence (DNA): TGCGCCAGCAGCCCTTCCCCCTCCGGGACAGGGGGCCTACCGATGAACACTGAAGCTTTCTTT. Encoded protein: CASSPSPSGTGGLPMNTEAFF. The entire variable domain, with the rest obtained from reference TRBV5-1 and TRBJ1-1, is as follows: KAGVTQTPRYLIKTRGQQVTLSCSPISGHRSVSWYQQTPGQGLQFLFEYFSETQRNKGNFPGRFSGRQFSNSRSEMNVSTLELGDSALYLCASSPSPSGTGGLPMNTEAFFGQGTRLTVV.

In nucleotides, the CDR3 is TGTGCCAGCAGTACCGGGACAGGGTTCACAGATACGCAGTATTTT. Its protein product is CASSTGTGFTDTQYF. This rearrangement joins TRBV5-4 to TRBJ2-3; the match to TRBD1 covers 9 bases. Germline lookup yields CDR1 SGHNT and CDR2 YYREEE (reference sequence). V lost 5 bases and J lost 2; bases outside the gene matches: 6. This CDR3 has 15 amino acids.

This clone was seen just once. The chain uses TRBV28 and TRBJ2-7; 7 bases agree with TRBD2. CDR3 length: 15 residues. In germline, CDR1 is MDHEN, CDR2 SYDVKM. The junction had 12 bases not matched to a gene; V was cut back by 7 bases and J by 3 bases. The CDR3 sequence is CASTPWGGSSYEQYF. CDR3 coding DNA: TGTGCCAGCACTCCATGGGGGGGTTCTAGCTACGAGCAGTACTTC. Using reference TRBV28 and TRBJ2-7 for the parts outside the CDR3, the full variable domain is DVKVTQSSRYLVKRTGEKVFLECVQDMDHENMFWYRQDPGLGLRLIYFSYDVKMKEKGDIPEGYSVSREKKERFSLILESASTNQTSMYLCASTPWGGSSYEQYFGPGTRLTVT.